Below, 17 T cell receptor beta chains from the same sample are listed, as sequenced in a study of blood T cell repertoires in COVID-19. The method was immunoSEQ multiplex PCR; TCRdb's version includes in-frame clones alone and lacks a portion of them. The sample includes under 200,000 clones, around four fifths of them seen just once. The sequenced sample was peripheral blood. The receptor source for this set is an older woman with COVID-19, enrolled during active disease.

The V gene is TRBV3-1 (or the pseudogene TRBV3-2), the J gene TRBJ2-6, with D perhaps TRBD1 (6 bases). The CDR3 sequence is 15 residues long. The germline CDR1 and CDR2 sequences are LGHDT and YNNKEL (reference sequence). V shed 4 bases and J shed 4 bases, with 11 bases lying between them. The CDR3 region has the DNA TGTGCCAGCAGCCTACAGGGCCCCGGGGCCAACGTCCTGACTTTC. Translated: CASSLQGPGANVLTF.

This rearrangement joins TRBV6-5 to TRBJ1-3; no clear D. V lost 10 bases, J lost 0 bases, and 13 bases lay in between. This CDR3 spans 14 amino acids. Germline assignment: CDR1 MNHEY and CDR2 SVGAGI. The CDR3 region is CATMTGSSGNTIYF. The DNA of the CDR3 is TGTGCCACCATGACGGGGAGCTCTGGAAACACCATATATTTT.

J is TRBJ1-2 and V is TRBV3-1 (or the pseudogene TRBV3-2), with TRBD1 as a possible D gene (6 bases). Germline V gives CDR1 LGHDT, CDR2 YNNKEL (reference sequence). The CDR3 contains 15 residues. V lost 5 bases, J lost 0 bases, and 13 bases lay in between. CDR3: CASSFGQHANYGYTF. The CDR3 DNA is TGTGCCAGCAGCTTCGGACAGCATGCTAACTATGGCTACACCTTC.

J is TRBJ2-7 and V is TRBV6-4; D call uncertain. The ends were cut back, 8 bases at V and 0 bases at J, with 14 bases in the middle. Germline V lookup: CDR1 MRHNA, CDR2 SNTAGT. The CDR3 has 14 residues. The chain's CDR3 is CASLDTRSSYEQYV. CDR3 DNA sequence: TGTGCCAGCCTTGACACCCGCAGCTCCTACGAGCAGTACGTC.

The chain employs TRBV28 and TRBJ2-6; 7 nucleotides match TRBD2. Germline CDR1 MDHEN, CDR2 SYDVKM. After removal of 6 bases from V and 0 bases from J, the junction contained 11 bases not matched to a gene. This CDR3 is 18 amino acids long. The CDR3 region has the DNA TGTGCCAGCAGCCTCGAGTCGGGAGGCCACTCTGGGGCCAACGTCCTGACTTTC. It codes for CASSLESGGHSGANVLTF.

This clone was recorded once. The chain combines TRBV18 with TRBJ1-1; the D gene is possibly TRBD1 (6 bases). There are 12 residues in the CDR3. Trimming cost V 2 bases and J 9 bases, with 10 bases left between them. Per germline, CDR1 KGHSH and CDR2 LQKENI. The CDR3 nucleotides are TGTGCCAGCTCACCATCCGGGGGGCAAGCTTTCTTT. It is translated as CASSPSGGQAFF.

A note on this clone: Its ends do not fully match the called genes, so a read error is possible. The V gene is TRBV18, the J gene TRBJ2-1, with D possibly matching TRBD2 (5 bases). This CDR3 region has 12 residues. Per germline, CDR1 KGHSH and CDR2 LQKENI. CDR3 protein: CASSPGETEQFF. CDR3 sequence (DNA): TGTGCCAGTTCACCTGGGGAGACGGAGCAGTTCTTC.

The CDR3 nucleotides are TGTGCCAGCAGCCCCCTTGGGGTAGCGGGGGGGGGCACAGATACGCAGTATTTT. The encoded protein is CASSPLGVAGGGTDTQYF. V usage is TRBV3-1 (or the pseudogene TRBV3-2) and J usage is TRBJ2-3, with 11 positions matching TRBD2. The V and J ends lost 4 bases and 1 base, in that order; junction bases with no gene match: 10. The CDR3 loop spans 18 amino acids. From germline, CDR1 is LGHDT and CDR2 YNNKEL (reference sequence).

The CDR3 DNA sequence: TGTGCCAGCAGTATGGACAGCCCTGGAAACACCATATATTTT. It translates to CASSMDSPGNTIYF. V gene TRBV2 combines with J gene TRBJ1-3; perhaps TRBD1 as D (6 bases). CDR1 is SNHLY, CDR2 FYNNEI, per germline. The V gene lost 5 bases and the J gene lost 2 bases, with 10 bases spanning the gap. This CDR3 is 14 amino acids long.

The chain combines TRBV28 with TRBJ1-4; 9 bases map to TRBD1. CDR3 length equals 13 residues. V lost 8 bases to trimming and J lost 7 bases; unmatched junction nucleotides: 5. Germline CDR1 reads MDHEN; CDR2 reads SYDVKM. CDR3: CASGGQGREKLFF. The CDR3 DNA follows: TGTGCCAGCGGGGGACAGGGTCGTGAAAAACTGTTTTTT.

J is TRBJ2-7 and V is TRBV6-5; 8 bases fit TRBD2. Germline CDR1 reads MNHEY; CDR2 reads SVGAGI. V lost 10 bases, J lost 5 bases, and 7 bases stayed unmatched. CDR3 size: 12 residues. The CDR3 protein is CAIRTGGNEQYV. CDR3 coding DNA: TGTGCCATCAGGACGGGGGGGAACGAGCAGTACGTC.

The chain links TRBV5-1 to TRBJ2-5; 7 bases align to TRBD1. The CDR3 is 14 residues long. The J segment lost 4 bases and the V segment lost 0 bases, leaving 3 bases of the junction unmatched. Per germline, CDR1 SGHRS and CDR2 YFSETQ. The CDR3 is CASSLEGAGETQYF. The DNA of the CDR3 is TGCGCCAGCAGCTTGGAGGGGGCGGGAGAGACCCAGTACTTC.

The chain employs TRBV28 and TRBJ1-4; 7 bases match TRBD1. The CDR3 is made up of 15 amino acids. Germline loops: CDR1 MDHEN, CDR2 SYDVKM. Trimming took 5 bases from V and 8 from J; bases not matched to a gene: 11. The CDR3 spells CASSQIRQGGEKLFF. CDR3 nucleotide sequence: TGTGCCAGCAGTCAGATACGACAGGGTGGCGAAAAACTGTTTTTT.

This chain uses TRBV2 with TRBJ2-7, with D unresolved. Trimming shortened V by 1 base and J by 0 bases, and 10 bases separated the two germline ends. The germline V gene encodes CDR1 SNHLY and CDR2 FYNNEI. CDR3 size: 15 residues. CDR3 bases: TGTGCCAGCAGTGAAGAAAGACTTAGCTCCTACGAGCAGTACTTC. Translation gives CASSEERLSSYEQYF. The entire variable domain, with the rest obtained from reference TRBV2 and TRBJ2-7, is as follows: EPEVTQTPSHQVTQMGQEVILRCVPISNHLYFYWYRQILGQKVEFLVSFYNNEISEKSEIFDDQFSVERPDGSNFTLKIRSTKLEDSAMYFCASSEERLSSYEQYFGPGTRLTVT.

The rearrangement uses TRBV3-1 (or the pseudogene TRBV3-2) and TRBJ2-1; D is unclear. The germline gives CDR1 LGHDT, CDR2 YNNKEL (reference sequence). The CDR3 contains 18 residues. V lost 0 bases and J 7 bases, leaving 22 bases between the germline ends. CDR3 amino acids: CASSQEGRGPSRRNEQFF. The CDR3, as DNA: TGTGCCAGCAGCCAAGAAGGTCGAGGTCCTAGTCGCCGAAATGAGCAGTTCTTC.

This clone was seen only once. The chain links TRBV7-3 to TRBJ1-1, with D possibly TRBD1 on 5 matching bases. Trimming took 2 bases from V and 4 from J, leaving 17 bases between them. CDR1 is SGHTA, CDR2 FQGTGA, per germline. The CDR3 length is 16 residues. DNA for the CDR3: TGTGCCAGCAGCTTAGGGGCCCGGGCCAGCAGCACTGAAGCTTTCTTT. Residues: CASSLGARASSTEAFF.

The CDR3 nucleotides are TGTGCCAGCAGATCCCCTGGACAAGGCTCCTACGAGCAGTACGTC. It codes for CASRSPGQGSYEQYV. The rearrangement uses TRBV6-5 and TRBJ2-7, with a tentative D call TRBD1 (5 bases). CDR3 length: 15 residues. Germline-derived CDR1 and CDR2 are MNHEY and SVGAGI. Trimming pared 6 bases from V and 0 bases from J, leaving 15 bases between.